This TCR beta chain was observed in a study of CD8+ T cells in alopecia areata. Study-wide background: Tofacitinib was taken orally by treated patients, and the dose was 5 to 10 mg twice daily.

Treatment noted: oral pan-JAK inhibitor, 5-10 mg twice daily. It was from alopecia areata patients that lesional scalp punch biopsies and peripheral blood were collected. Sorting from PBMCs produced CD4+ and CD8+ T cells. The authors extracted RNA and reverse transcribed it into cDNA as the sequencing template. Method: immunoSEQ multiplex PCR; TCRdb's copy keeps in-frame clones and lacks some. The table includes around 300,000 clones, 60% detected once. Findings of the study overall: Association of baseline CD8+ expansion with response is uncertain owing to one nonresponder.

CDR1 and CDR2 from the germline V gene are SEHNR and FQNEAQ (reference sequence). The CDR3 spans 16 residues. Trimming cost V 0 bases and J 2 bases, with 8 bases left between them. The table lists this clone with a few counts. Its antigen is not identified. The V gene is TRBV7-9, the J gene TRBJ2-6, with unresolved D. The specimen comprised CD4+ T cells sorted from blood, sampled at week 52, from a patient treated with tofacitinib. The clonotype originates from a human donor with alopecia areata. CDR3 residues: CASSLASATGANVLTF. The CDR3 DNA is TGTGCCAGCAGCTTAGCGTCTGCGACTGGGGCCAACGTCCTGACTTTC.